This TCR beta chain was sequenced during a study of OX40 agonist ivuxolimab in advanced cancers. Per the germline V gene, CDR1 is WNHNN and CDR2 is SYGVQD (reference sequence). The CDR3 loop spans 13 amino acids. Trimming pared 6 bases from V and 1 base from J, leaving 9 bases between. Sequencing used immunoSEQ multiplex PCR; TCRdb keeps in-frame clones, though not all of them. The data show 55,000 to 75,000 clones, about four fifths seen once. The source was CD4+ or CD8+ T cells sorted from blood, collected in a trial of the OX40 agonist ivuxolimab. This sequence originates from an adult with an advanced solid tumor such as melanoma, head and neck, liver or kidney cancer. J is TRBJ1-1 and V is TRBV10-1, with D maybe TRBD1 (6 bases). The CDR3 protein is CASRMTGNTEAFF. The CDR3 DNA sequence: TGCGCCAGCAGAATGACAGGGAACACTGAAGCTTTCTTT.